The 26 T cell receptor beta chains presented below share a single source sample, sequenced in a study of OX40 agonist ivuxolimab in advanced cancers. Profiling relied on immunoSEQ multiplex PCR, and the TCRdb table lists in-frame clones only, not all of them. The sample includes more than 75,000 clones, around 84% seen only once; the top ten take around 1.1%. The sequences come from CD4+ or CD8+ T cells sorted from blood, collected in a trial of the OX40 agonist ivuxolimab. The origin of the receptors is an adult with an advanced solid tumor such as melanoma, head and neck, liver or kidney cancer.

The CDR3 loop is CASSLRANSGTESGANVLTF. Written as DNA, the CDR3 is TGTGCCAGCAGTCTTAGGGCCAACAGCGGGACAGAGTCTGGGGCCAACGTCCTGACTTTC. The chain combines TRBV27 with TRBJ2-6, with D tentatively TRBD1 or TRBD2 (7 bases each). This CDR3 contains 20 residues. The germline gives CDR1 MNHEY, CDR2 SMNVEV (reference sequence). V was clipped by 5 bases and J by 1 base, with 24 bases between them.

This chain uses TRBV28 with TRBJ1-5, with D possibly matching TRBD1 (5 bases). Looked up from germline, CDR1 is MDHEN and CDR2 is SYDVKM. V lost 6 bases and J lost 0, with 15 bases in between. This CDR3 comprises 16 residues. The CDR3 here is CASRRVGTVSNQPQHF. As DNA, the CDR3 is TGTGCCAGCAGGCGTGTCGGGACGGTTAGCAATCAGCCCCAGCATTTT.

Only one count was recorded for this clone. The V call is TRBV5-1, the J call TRBJ2-3, with TRBD1 identical over 9 bases. Germline loops: CDR1 SGHRS, CDR2 YFSETQ. The CDR3 spans 17 residues. Trimming cost V 7 bases and J 0 bases; bases outside gene matches: 12. The CDR3 DNA is TGCGCCAGCGAGTTGGGACAGGGCTATTATAGCACAGATACGCAGTATTTT. Protein product: CASELGQGYYSTDTQYF. The full variable domain, completed using reference TRBV5-1 and TRBJ2-3, is KAGVTQTPRYLIKTRGQQVTLSCSPISGHRSVSWYQQTPGQGLQFLFEYFSETQRNKGNFPGRFSGRQFSNSRSEMNVSTLELGDSALYLCASELGQGYYSTDTQYFGPGTRLTVL.

The gene calls are TRBV5-1 and TRBJ2-2, with 7 bases identical to TRBD1. The CDR3 is 15 residues long. V dropped 3 bases and J dropped 1; count of bases not matched to a gene: 3. Germline V gene sequence: CDR1 SGHRS, CDR2 YFSETQ. The CDR3: CASSYSGGNTGELFF. The CDR3 nucleotides read TGCGCCAGCAGCTATTCAGGGGGGAACACCGGGGAGCTGTTTTTT.

This clone showed up just once. The rearrangement uses TRBV7-2 and TRBJ1-2; D perhaps matches TRBD1 (5 bases). V shed 4 bases and J shed 2 bases, with 8 bases lying between them. The CDR3 contains 13 residues. The germline CDR1 and CDR2 sequences are SGHTA and FQGNSA. CDR3 protein: CASSSGRNYGYTF. CDR3 nucleotide sequence: TGTGCCAGCAGCTCGGGACGGAACTATGGCTACACCTTC. Filled out from reference TRBV7-2 and TRBJ1-2, the complete variable domain reads GAGVSQSPSNKVTEKGKDVELRCDPISGHTALYWYRQSLGQGLEFLIYFQGNSAPDKSGLPSDRFSAERTGGSVSTLTIQRTQQEDSAVYLCASSSGRNYGYTFGSGTRLTVV.

The chain links TRBV19 to TRBJ1-1; perhaps TRBD1 as D (6 bases). Germline-derived CDR1 and CDR2 are LNHDA and SQIVND (reference sequence). The CDR3 sequence is 15 residues long. V was pared by 5 bases and J by 6 bases, with 19 bases between. This CDR3 is CASSALRRGRAEAFF. The DNA for the CDR3 is TGTGCCAGTAGTGCCCTCCGGAGGGGGAGGGCTGAAGCTTTCTTT.

This clone came up once. The chain has TRBV30 and TRBJ2-7; the match to TRBD2 covers 8 bases. The CDR3 has 12 amino acids. After removal of 3 bases from V and 8 bases from J, the junction contained 6 bases not matched to a gene. The germline CDR1 and CDR2 sequences are GTSNPN and SVGIG (reference sequence). The CDR3 sequence is CAWSGGAIQQYF. CDR3 nucleotide sequence: TGTGCCTGGAGCGGGGGGGCCATACAGCAGTACTTC. The variable domain in full, with the rest retrieved from reference TRBV30 and TRBJ2-7, is SQTIHQWPATLVQPVGSPLSLECTVEGTSNPNLYWYRQAAGRGLQLLFYSVGIGQISSEVPQNLSASRPQDRQFILSSKKLLLSDSGFYLCAWSGGAIQQYFGPGTRLTVT.

The V and J genes are TRBV5-8 and TRBJ2-7; D is undetermined. This CDR3 region has 14 residues. The ends were cut back, 5 bases at V and 2 bases at J, with 14 bases in the middle. CDR1 SGHTS and CDR2 YDEGEE come from the germline V gene. Here the CDR3 reads CASSRTSPTYEQYF. The CDR3 nucleotides read TGTGCCAGCAGTCGAACGTCCCCTACCTACGAGCAGTACTTC.

The genes are TRBV5-4 and TRBJ2-1; TRBD2 matches 9 bases. With V trimmed by 4 bases and J by 1 base, 15 bases remained unmatched. The CDR3 spans 19 residues. Germline V gene lookup returns CDR1 SGHNT and CDR2 YYREEE (reference sequence). The CDR3 region is CASSDQRWLAGASYNEQFF. The CDR3 bases are TGTGCCAGCAGCGACCAAAGGTGGTTAGCGGGGGCGTCCTACAATGAGCAGTTCTTC.

The rearrangement joins TRBV1 to TRBJ2-7; the table gives TRBD1 as D, unverified against the DNA. TRBV1 is shown as a pseudogene. The length of the CDR3 is 14 residues. The CDR3 loop is CTTIPAPGQVPRDV. The CDR3 region has the DNA TGCACCACTATCCCTGCCCCCGGACAGGTCCCGCGGGACGTC.

This clone was seen a few times. The CDR3 sequence: CASSLQGSVTDTQYF. CDR3 nucleotide sequence: TGTGCCAGCAGCTTACAGGGGAGCGTCACAGATACGCAGTATTTT. This chain joins TRBV7-8 and TRBJ2-3; a weak D match, TRBD1 (6 bases). CDR3 size: 15 residues. V was shortened by 2 bases and J by 2 bases, with 11 bases between the two germline ends. The germline V gene has CDR1 SGHVS and CDR2 FQNEAQ.

Regarding this clone: The same CDR3 is also encoded by other DNA sequences in this sample. The chain has TRBV7-2 and TRBJ2-3; 9 bases line up with TRBD1. The V gene end was trimmed by 1 base and the J gene end by 3 bases; junction bases not matched to a gene: 5. CDR3 length equals 16 residues. Germline V gene lookup returns CDR1 SGHTA and CDR2 FQGNSA. The CDR3 protein is CASSLGGGQGTDTQYF. Here the CDR3 DNA reads TGTGCCAGCAGCTTAGGGGGGGGACAGGGAACAGATACGCAGTATTTT. The full variable domain, in which reference TRBV7-2 and TRBJ2-3 provide the parts outside the CDR3, is GAGVSQSPSNKVTEKGKDVELRCDPISGHTALYWYRQSLGQGLEFLIYFQGNSAPDKSGLPSDRFSAERTGGSVSTLTIQRTQQEDSAVYLCASSLGGGQGTDTQYFGPGTRLTVL.

The chain joins TRBV27 to TRBJ1-1; unclear D gene. The V end was cut by 4 bases, the J end by 2 bases, with 11 bases between. The CDR3 has 14 amino acids. Germline V gene data show CDR1 as MNHEY and CDR2 as SMNVEV (reference sequence). In DNA, the CDR3 is TGTGCCAGCAGTTCCCGTCGCTCAAACACTGAAGCTTTCTTT. It encodes CASSSRRSNTEAFF.

The chain combines TRBV5-1 with TRBJ1-4; 9 nucleotides match TRBD1. The CDR3 is 14 amino acids. V shed 8 bases and J 7 bases; nucleotides not matched to a gene: 9. In germline, CDR1 is SGHRS, CDR2 YFSETQ. The CDR3 region has the DNA TGCGCCAGTCACACCGGGACAGGGCGTGAAAAACTGTTTTTT. Amino acids: CASHTGTGREKLFF.

The V call is TRBV7-3, the J call TRBJ1-1; D is undetermined. The CDR3 is 13 residues long. V lost 2 bases and J 5 bases, leaving 9 bases between the germline ends. Germline CDR1 is SGHTA and CDR2 is FQGTGA. For the CDR3, the DNA is TGTGCCAGCAGCTTAGGGGAAGGTACTGAAGCTTTCTTT. Protein product: CASSLGEGTEAFF. Combining the CDR3 with reference TRBV7-3 and TRBJ1-1 gives the whole variable domain GAGVSQTPSNKVTEKGKYVELRCDPISGHTALYWYRQSLGQGPEFLIYFQGTGAADDSGLPNDRFFAVRPEGSVSTLKIQRTERGDSAVYLCASSLGEGTEAFFGQGTRLTVV.

This clone was picked up a small number of times. V and J are TRBV4-3 and TRBJ2-3; 9 nucleotides line up with TRBD1. The CDR3 spans 14 residues. Germline V gene sequence: CDR1 LGHNA, CDR2 YSLEER. The V segment lost 4 bases and the J segment 6 bases; nucleotides outside the gene matches: 5. The CDR3 reads CASSPGQGTDTQYF. The DNA for the CDR3 is TGCGCCAGCAGCCCGGGACAGGGAACGGATACGCAGTATTTT.

The rearrangement uses TRBV7-9 and TRBJ1-6; D uncertain. Trimming left V 5 bases short and J 6 bases short, with 14 bases between. The CDR3 totals 15 residues. Germline assignment: CDR1 SEHNR and CDR2 FQNEAQ (reference sequence). The CDR3 sequence: CASSELSRSNSPLHF. In nucleotides, the CDR3 is TGTGCCAGCAGCGAACTATCAAGATCTAATTCACCCCTCCACTTT.

This rearrangement joins TRBV4-2 to TRBJ2-1; D gene ambiguous. V was pared by 4 bases and J by 0 bases, with 13 bases between. Looked up from germline, CDR1 is LGHNA and CDR2 is YNFKEQ. This CDR3 is built from 16 residues. The CDR3 is CASSPGEVGSYNEQFF. The CDR3 DNA reads TGTGCCAGCAGCCCTGGTGAGGTAGGCTCCTACAATGAGCAGTTCTTC.

This clone was seen only once. The V gene is TRBV2, the J gene TRBJ1-4, with D uncertain. V lost 5 bases, J lost 3 bases, and 7 bases lay in between. CDR1 SNHLY and CDR2 FYNNEI come from the germline V gene. There are 13 residues in the CDR3. CDR3 sequence (DNA): TGTGCCAGCAGTATTACAGCTAATGAAAAACTGTTTTTT. Translating it yields CASSITANEKLFF. Supplemented by reference TRBV2 and TRBJ1-4, the full variable domain reads EPEVTQTPSHQVTQMGQEVILRCVPISNHLYFYWYRQILGQKVEFLVSFYNNEISEKSEIFDDQFSVERPDGSNFTLKIRSTKLEDSAMYFCASSITANEKLFFGSGTQLSVL.

The chain recombines TRBV15 with TRBJ2-5, with D possibly called TRBD1 or TRBD2 (5 bases each). The CDR3 sequence is 14 residues long. V lost 1 base and J lost 9, with 15 bases in between. CDR1 is LNHNV, CDR2 YYDKDF, per germline (reference sequence). The CDR3 coding sequence is TGTGCCACCAGCAGAGGACAGACCCCCGGGGCCCAGTACTTC. It encodes CATSRGQTPGAQYF. The full variable domain, completed using reference TRBV15 and TRBJ2-5, is DAMVIQNPRYQVTQFGKPVTLSCSQTLNHNVMYWYQQKSSQAPKLLFHYYDKDFNNEADTPDNFQSRRPNTSFCFLDIRSPGLGDTAMYLCATSRGQTPGAQYFGPGTRLLVL.

The chain uses TRBV5-4 and TRBJ2-1; no reliable D call. The CDR3 extends over 14 amino acids. Per the germline V gene, CDR1 is SGHNT and CDR2 is YYREEE (reference sequence). V lost 3 bases and J lost 10, with 17 bases in between. CDR3 coding DNA: TGTGCCAGCAGCTCTCGGCCCCTTAACGGCGAGCAGTTCTTC. As protein: CASSSRPLNGEQFF. Full variable domain (missing parts from reference TRBV5-4 and TRBJ2-1): ETGVTQSPTHLIKTRGQQVTLRCSSQSGHNTVSWYQQALGQGPQFIFQYYREEENGRGNFPPRFSGLQFPNYSSELNVNALELDDSALYLCASSSRPLNGEQFFGPGTRLTVL.

V usage is TRBV2 and J usage is TRBJ1-2; 10 bases line up with TRBD1. Trimming cost V 7 bases and J 7 bases; bases outside gene matches: 12. The CDR3 spans 15 residues. CDR1 is SNHLY and CDR2 is FYNNEI in the germline V gene. The chain's CDR3 is CASNKDPDRGFGYTF. Written as DNA, the CDR3 is TGTGCCAGCAATAAGGACCCGGACAGGGGGTTTGGCTACACCTTC.

The chain couples TRBV29-1 to TRBJ2-5, with D possibly matching TRBD2 (5 bases). From germline, CDR1 is SQVTM and CDR2 ANQGSEA. CDR3 length: 12 amino acids. V was pared by 5 bases and J by 2 bases, with 9 bases between. In DNA, the CDR3 is TGCAGCGTTCGTAGGGAGCAAGAGACCCAGTACTTC. It encodes CSVRREQETQYF.

The V call is TRBV29-1, the J call TRBJ1-2; 10 bases fit TRBD1. CDR3 length: 13 amino acids. The germline CDR1 and CDR2 sequences are SQVTM and ANQGSEA. The trim removed 5 bases at V and 3 bases at J, leaving 3 bases unmatched. The CDR3 loop reads CSVTTGGDYGYTF. CDR3 DNA sequence: TGCAGCGTTACGACAGGGGGCGACTATGGCTACACCTTC.

The table lists this clone with a few counts. The gene calls are TRBV18 and TRBJ1-1; TRBD1 matches at 7 bases. Unmatched junction bases numbered 3, after V lost 4 bases and J lost 1 base. This CDR3 spans 14 amino acids. CDR1 is KGHSH, CDR2 LQKENI, per germline. The CDR3 DNA sequence: TGTGCCAGCTCACTAACAGGGGAGAACACTGAAGCTTTCTTT. Protein product: CASSLTGENTEAFF.

This chain connects TRBV18 to TRBJ2-5; weak D call: TRBD1 (5 bases). The CDR3 runs to 15 residues. Germline CDR1 KGHSH, CDR2 LQKENI. V was cut by 2 bases and J by 3 bases, with 13 bases left in between. The CDR3 DNA reads as TGTGCCAGCTCACCAATCCAGGGTATCGAAGAGACCCAGTACTTC. It codes for CASSPIQGIEETQYF.